Reported below is one T cell receptor (beta chain). TCRdb recomputed calls from the PCR reads with MiXCR, one row per CDR3 protein. The data show approximately 79,000 distinct CDR3 sequences, 45% to 50% seen once. The V segment lost 4 bases and the J segment 7 bases; nucleotides outside the gene matches: 4. The CDR3 covers 14 residues. Germline-derived CDR1 and CDR2 are ENHRY and SYGVKD. The data originate from a study of CDR3 diversity in severe acne. Sequences were obtained from blood. The V call is TRBV10-3, the J call TRBJ1-4; TRBD1 matches at 9 bases. The source is a male donor in good health, serving as a control. The CDR3 spells CAISATGGGEKLFF. The CDR3 region has the DNA TGTGCCATCAGTGCCACAGGGGGCGGTGAAAAACTGTTTTTT.